This TCR beta chain was documented in a study of metastatic and nonmetastatic thyroid tumors. V lost 5 bases and J lost 0; bases outside the gene matches: 9. CDR3 size: 16 residues. CDR1 is MNHEY, CDR2 SMNVEV, per germline (reference sequence). This clone has more than one count but fewer than ten. Ahead of thyroid surgery, no patient had received treatment of any kind. MiXCR reprocessed the PCR reads for TCRdb. This sample yields approximately 19,000 clones, of which 30% to 40% are seen a single time; 10% belongs to the top ten. The chain combines TRBV27 with TRBJ2-7; 8 nucleotides agree with TRBD1. This receptor was obtained from a male donor with papillary thyroid cancer or a benign thyroid nodule (not recorded which). Some clones in this sample may be carry-over from other donors' samples. The sequencing sample was made of tumor tissue. CDR3 amino acids: CASSPRQGTSSYEQYF. The DNA for the CDR3 is TGTGCCAGCAGTCCCCGACAGGGGACAAGCTCCTACGAGCAGTACTTC.